This T cell receptor (beta chain) was captured by sequencing in a study of blood T cell repertoires in COVID-19. About the research overall: Some COVID-19 samples were acute and others convalescent; all came from the United States, Italy and Spain. T cells, B-cell-depleted T cells, or PBMCs provided the cDNA or gDNA that served as material.

In the original processing: Cell counts per sample came from amplifying reference gene primers. Sequencing used immunoSEQ multiplex PCR; TCRdb keeps in-frame clones, though not all of them. The V and J calls and clone size are taken from that table; D and trimming were inferred from the DNA. The repertoire consists of 120,000 to 150,000 clones, with around 80% occurring once and the leading ten covering 38%. Trimming took 0 bases from V and 0 from J, leaving 10 bases between them. The CDR3 consists of 16 residues. Germline assignment: CDR1 SGHRS and CDR2 YFSETQ. This receptor was identified in a human donor in a cohort sampled during active COVID-19. Sequencing was carried out using peripheral blood. The chain uses TRBV5-1 and TRBJ2-4; perhaps TRBD1 as D (5 bases). This CDR3 reads CASSLGQGQAKNIQYF. CDR3 nucleotides: TGCGCCAGCAGCTTGGGGCAGGGCCAAGCCAAAAACATTCAGTACTTC.